The rows below give T cell receptor beta chains drawn from one sample of a study of early T cells in non-severe SARS-CoV-2 infection. MiXCR was run by TCRdb on the 5' RACE reads, yielding one entry per CDR3 protein. Counted here are roughly 43,000 distinct CDR3 sequences, roughly 23% occurring once; the ten biggest clones make up 4.6%. Material: whole blood, obtained at baseline. The receptors come from an adult who was a healthcare worker with PCR-confirmed SARS-CoV-2 infection or an uninfected control (not recorded which). The CDR3 runs from the conserved cysteine through the conserved F or W. Each record gives: J gene, D gene, clone size, V gene, CDR3 protein, CDR3 DNA. D genes are given only for firm matches. Size values are once, few and many counts, or a class for expanded clones, and some rows have none.

j_gene: TRBJ2-3; d_gene: NA; abundance: NA; v_gene: TRBV6-2/TRBV6-3; CDR3aa: CASSDYGTQYF; CDR3nt: TGTGCCAGCTCAGATTATGGTACGCAGTATTTT
j_gene: TRBJ2-2; d_gene: NA; abundance: few; v_gene: TRBV19; CDR3aa: CATTPGASTGELFF; CDR3nt: TGTGCCACCACCCCGGGGGCTTCCACCGGGGAGCTGTTTTTT
j_gene: TRBJ2-7; d_gene: NA; abundance: many; v_gene: TRBV27; CDR3aa: CASSSRRTRGRVGFDEQYF; CDR3nt: TGTGCCAGCAGTTCAAGGAGGACGAGGGGCAGGGTCGGATTCGACGAGCAGTACTTC
j_gene: TRBJ2-7; d_gene: NA; abundance: few; v_gene: TRBV19; CDR3aa: CASSIVGGSYEQYF; CDR3nt: TGTGCCAGTAGTATAGTCGGCGGATCCTACGAGCAGTACTTC
j_gene: TRBJ1-5; d_gene: NA; abundance: NA; v_gene: TRBV9; CDR3aa: CASSVGGRANQPQHF; CDR3nt: TGTGCCAGCAGCGTAGGAGGGAGGGCCAATCAGCCCCAGCATTTT
j_gene: TRBJ2-1; d_gene: TRBD2; abundance: NA; v_gene: TRBV27; CDR3aa: CASSPGTSGLGEQFF; CDR3nt: TGTGCCAGCAGTCCCGGGACTAGCGGGCTCGGGGAGCAGTTCTTC
j_gene: TRBJ2-7; d_gene: TRBD1; abundance: few; v_gene: TRBV4-3; CDR3aa: CASSQAGQARSEQYF; CDR3nt: TGCGCCAGCAGCCAAGCAGGACAGGCCAGGAGCGAGCAGTACTTC
j_gene: TRBJ2-1; d_gene: TRBD2; abundance: NA; v_gene: TRBV2; CDR3aa: CASIGTSPSGEQFF; CDR3nt: TGTGCCAGCATCGGGACTAGTCCCTCGGGTGAGCAGTTCTTC
j_gene: TRBJ2-5; d_gene: TRBD1; abundance: few; v_gene: TRBV4-1; CDR3aa: CASSLRQGMQETQYF; CDR3nt: TGCGCCAGCAGCCTACGACAGGGAATGCAAGAGACCCAGTACTTC
j_gene: TRBJ2-5; d_gene: NA; abundance: few; v_gene: TRBV5-6; CDR3aa: CASSPDTRETQYF; CDR3nt: TGTGCCAGCAGCCCCGACACGCGGGAGACCCAGTACTTC
j_gene: TRBJ1-1; d_gene: TRBD1; abundance: NA; v_gene: TRBV2; CDR3aa: CASSDGGQLNTEAFF; CDR3nt: TGTGCCAGCAGTGACGGGGGACAGCTGAACACTGAAGCTTTCTTT
j_gene: TRBJ2-7; d_gene: TRBD1; abundance: few; v_gene: TRBV20-1; CDR3aa: CSATDRGYEQYF; CDR3nt: TGCAGTGCCACAGACAGGGGGTACGAGCAGTACTTC
j_gene: TRBJ2-5; d_gene: NA; abundance: many; v_gene: TRBV7-9; CDR3aa: CASSFLGSRTYQETQYF; CDR3nt: TGTGCCAGCAGCTTTCTGGGCTCCAGGACGTACCAAGAGACCCAGTACTTC
j_gene: TRBJ2-1; d_gene: NA; abundance: NA; v_gene: TRBV7-2; CDR3aa: CASSGGAYNEQFF; CDR3nt: TGTGCCAGCAGCGGGGGAGCCTACAATGAGCAGTTCTTC
j_gene: TRBJ2-1; d_gene: NA; abundance: NA; v_gene: TRBV4-2; CDR3aa: CASSQDLGRYNEQFF; CDR3nt: TGTGCCAGCAGCCAAGATCTGGGGAGATACAATGAGCAGTTCTTC
j_gene: TRBJ1-1; d_gene: TRBD1; abundance: NA; v_gene: TRBV5-1; CDR3aa: CASSGQQGVVSEAFF; CDR3nt: TGCGCCAGCAGCGGACAACAGGGGGTGGTATCTGAAGCTTTCTTT
j_gene: TRBJ2-3; d_gene: NA; abundance: NA; v_gene: TRBV7-6; CDR3aa: CASSFPVGFTDTQYF; CDR3nt: TGTGCCAGCAGCTTTCCGGTGGGCTTCACGGATACGCAGTATTTT
j_gene: TRBJ1-2; d_gene: NA; abundance: NA; v_gene: TRBV5-1; CDR3aa: CASSLGQGGGGYTF; CDR3nt: TGCGCCAGCAGCTTGGGGCAGGGAGGAGGCGGCTACACCTTC
j_gene: TRBJ2-1; d_gene: NA; abundance: NA; v_gene: TRBV20-1; CDR3aa: CSANDRRSYNEQFF; CDR3nt: TGCAGTGCGAACGACAGGAGATCCTACAATGAGCAGTTCTTC
j_gene: TRBJ2-4; d_gene: TRBD1; abundance: NA; v_gene: TRBV12-3/TRBV12-4; CDR3aa: CASSPQTGKNIQYF; CDR3nt: TGTGCCAGCAGTCCTCAGACAGGGAAAAACATTCAGTACTTC
j_gene: TRBJ2-2; d_gene: NA; abundance: few; v_gene: TRBV11-2; CDR3aa: CASSPWSPRGELFF; CDR3nt: TGTGCCAGCAGCCCTTGGAGCCCCCGCGGGGAGCTGTTTTTT
j_gene: TRBJ2-1; d_gene: TRBD2; abundance: NA; v_gene: TRBV7-9; CDR3aa: CASTGGLAEYNEQFF; CDR3nt: TGTGCCAGCACCGGAGGACTAGCGGAGTACAATGAGCAGTTCTTC
j_gene: TRBJ1-5; d_gene: TRBD1; abundance: NA; v_gene: TRBV6-5; CDR3aa: CASSSGTGEFNQPQHF; CDR3nt: TGTGCCAGCAGTTCCGGGACAGGGGAATTCAATCAGCCCCAGCATTTT
j_gene: TRBJ1-3; d_gene: NA; abundance: NA; v_gene: TRBV29-1; CDR3aa: CSALLQGFGNTIYF; CDR3nt: TGCAGCGCCCTATTACAGGGATTTGGAAACACCATATATTTT
j_gene: TRBJ1-5; d_gene: NA; abundance: NA; v_gene: TRBV27; CDR3aa: CASSSYSSNQPQHF; CDR3nt: TGTGCCAGCAGTTCCTACTCTAGCAATCAGCCCCAGCATTTT
j_gene: TRBJ1-2; d_gene: TRBD1; abundance: NA; v_gene: TRBV12-3/TRBV12-4; CDR3aa: CASRRGQGAPGYTF; CDR3nt: TGTGCCAGCAGGAGGGGACAGGGGGCGCCTGGCTACACCTTC
j_gene: TRBJ1-4; d_gene: NA; abundance: NA; v_gene: TRBV27; CDR3aa: CASSSAGRTNEKLFF; CDR3nt: TGTGCCAGCAGTTCAGCAGGGAGAACTAATGAAAAACTGTTTTTT
j_gene: TRBJ2-3; d_gene: NA; abundance: NA; v_gene: TRBV19; CDR3aa: CASSRLASTDTQYF; CDR3nt: TGTGCCAGTAGTCGGCTAGCGAGCACAGATACGCAGTATTTT
j_gene: TRBJ2-1; d_gene: NA; abundance: few; v_gene: TRBV19; CDR3aa: CASNVGGPYNEQFF; CDR3nt: TGTGCCAGTAACGTGGGGGGCCCCTACAATGAGCAGTTCTTC
j_gene: TRBJ2-2; d_gene: TRBD2; abundance: few; v_gene: TRBV7-8; CDR3aa: CASTHEGLAGGPGELFF; CDR3nt: TGTGCCAGCACCCATGAGGGACTAGCGGGGGGGCCCGGGGAGCTGTTTTTT
j_gene: TRBJ2-3; d_gene: TRBD1; abundance: few; v_gene: TRBV6-6; CDR3aa: CASSSRDRGYF; CDR3nt: TGTGCCAGCAGTTCCCGGGACAGGGGGTATTTT
j_gene: TRBJ2-1; d_gene: NA; abundance: few; v_gene: TRBV19; CDR3aa: CASSPIGPLSEQFF; CDR3nt: TGTGCCAGTAGTCCCATCGGACCCCTTAGTGAGCAGTTCTTC
j_gene: TRBJ2-3; d_gene: NA; abundance: NA; v_gene: TRBV24-1; CDR3aa: CATGESGARYF; CDR3nt: TGTGCCACGGGGGAGTCGGGGGCCAGGTATTTT
j_gene: TRBJ2-3; d_gene: TRBD2; abundance: NA; v_gene: TRBV5-1; CDR3aa: CASSLAGEFADTQYF; CDR3nt: TGCGCCAGCAGCTTAGCGGGGGAATTCGCAGATACGCAGTATTTT
j_gene: TRBJ2-3; d_gene: NA; abundance: few; v_gene: TRBV11-2; CDR3aa: CASSLISYADTQYF; CDR3nt: TGTGCCAGCAGCTTAATCTCTTACGCAGATACGCAGTATTTT
j_gene: TRBJ2-7; d_gene: NA; abundance: few; v_gene: TRBV20-1; CDR3aa: CSASRSYEQYF; CDR3nt: TGCAGTGCTAGCAGGTCCTACGAGCAGTACTTC
j_gene: TRBJ1-2; d_gene: NA; abundance: few; v_gene: TRBV18; CDR3aa: CASSDLYGYTF; CDR3nt: TGTGCCAGCTCAGACCTCTATGGCTACACCTTC
j_gene: TRBJ2-7; d_gene: TRBD1; abundance: NA; v_gene: TRBV28; CDR3aa: CASSLPGQGQYF; CDR3nt: TGTGCCAGCAGTCTACCCGGACAGGGACAGTACTTC
j_gene: TRBJ1-1; d_gene: TRBD1; abundance: few; v_gene: TRBV7-2; CDR3aa: CASSPTRDREAFF; CDR3nt: TGTGCCAGCAGCCCAACCCGGGACAGAGAAGCTTTCTTT
j_gene: TRBJ2-3; d_gene: NA; abundance: NA; v_gene: TRBV11-3; CDR3aa: CASSSPGDTQYF; CDR3nt: TGTGCCAGCAGCTCTCCGGGGGATACGCAGTATTTT
j_gene: TRBJ1-2; d_gene: TRBD1; abundance: NA; v_gene: TRBV5-1; CDR3aa: CASSPDRGRGYTF; CDR3nt: TGCGCCAGCAGCCCTGACAGGGGAAGAGGCTACACCTTC
j_gene: TRBJ1-3; d_gene: TRBD1; abundance: many; v_gene: TRBV6-2/TRBV6-3; CDR3aa: CASGTVGRTIYF; CDR3nt: TGTGCCAGCGGGACAGTAGGACGGACCATATATTTT
j_gene: TRBJ2-7; d_gene: TRBD1; abundance: NA; v_gene: TRBV12-3/TRBV12-4; CDR3aa: CASRLSGTGTYEQYF; CDR3nt: TGTGCCAGCAGATTATCCGGGACAGGGACCTACGAGCAGTACTTC
j_gene: TRBJ2-3; d_gene: TRBD1; abundance: few; v_gene: TRBV14; CDR3aa: CASSPSARTGYTDTQYF; CDR3nt: TGTGCCAGCAGTCCGAGCGCCCGGACAGGATACACAGATACGCAGTATTTT
j_gene: TRBJ2-4; d_gene: TRBD2; abundance: few; v_gene: TRBV20-1; CDR3aa: CSARWTSGAKNIQYF; CDR3nt: TGCAGTGCCCGGTGGACTAGCGGGGCCAAAAACATTCAGTACTTC
j_gene: TRBJ2-2; d_gene: NA; abundance: NA; v_gene: TRBV2; CDR3aa: CASSLGGANTGELFF; CDR3nt: TGTGCCAGCAGTCTAGGGGGAGCGAACACCGGGGAGCTGTTTTTT
j_gene: TRBJ1-3; d_gene: NA; abundance: NA; v_gene: TRBV6-6; CDR3aa: CASSYSMGRGNTIYF; CDR3nt: TGTGCCAGCAGTTACTCTATGGGCAGGGGAAACACCATATATTTT
j_gene: TRBJ2-3; d_gene: NA; abundance: NA; v_gene: TRBV9; CDR3aa: CASSVERGAIDTQYF; CDR3nt: TGTGCCAGCAGCGTAGAAAGGGGGGCGATAGATACGCAGTATTTT
j_gene: TRBJ2-3; d_gene: NA; abundance: few; v_gene: TRBV7-2; CDR3aa: CASSLGRPPTDTQYF; CDR3nt: TGTGCCAGCAGCTTAGGCAGGCCTCCGACAGATACGCAGTATTTT
j_gene: TRBJ2-3; d_gene: NA; abundance: NA; v_gene: TRBV7-6; CDR3aa: CASSHSGGTDTQYF; CDR3nt: TGTGCCAGCAGCCACTCGGGGGGCACAGATACGCAGTATTTT
j_gene: TRBJ2-3; d_gene: TRBD1; abundance: NA; v_gene: TRBV7-2; CDR3aa: CASSYADREADTQYF; CDR3nt: TGTGCCAGCAGCTATGCGGACAGGGAGGCAGATACGCAGTATTTT
j_gene: TRBJ1-2; d_gene: NA; abundance: NA; v_gene: TRBV12-5; CDR3aa: CASGHGSSYGYTF; CDR3nt: TGTGCTAGTGGTCACGGGAGCTCCTATGGCTACACCTTC
j_gene: TRBJ2-7; d_gene: NA; abundance: few; v_gene: TRBV7-9; CDR3aa: CASNSGTPPYEQYF; CDR3nt: TGTGCCAGCAACTCCGGGACACCCCCCTACGAGCAGTACTTC
j_gene: TRBJ2-3; d_gene: TRBD1; abundance: NA; v_gene: TRBV5-6; CDR3aa: CASSWTGSGDTQYF; CDR3nt: TGTGCCAGCAGCTGGACAGGGTCCGGGGATACGCAGTATTTT
j_gene: TRBJ2-5; d_gene: TRBD1; abundance: NA; v_gene: TRBV20-1; CDR3aa: CSATSRTGGGETQYF; CDR3nt: TGCAGTGCTACATCACGGACAGGGGGCGGAGAGACCCAGTACTTC
j_gene: TRBJ2-4; d_gene: TRBD1; abundance: few; v_gene: TRBV5-4; CDR3aa: CASRDRQGATKNIQYF; CDR3nt: TGTGCCAGCAGGGATCGACAGGGGGCTACCAAAAACATTCAGTACTTC
j_gene: TRBJ2-7; d_gene: TRBD2; abundance: few; v_gene: TRBV10-2; CDR3aa: CASSPGRARGAYEQYF; CDR3nt: TGCGCCAGCAGTCCTGGGCGGGCGCGGGGGGCCTACGAGCAGTACTTC
j_gene: TRBJ1-1; d_gene: TRBD1; abundance: NA; v_gene: TRBV29-1; CDR3aa: CSVQGADTEAFF; CDR3nt: TGCAGCGTTCAGGGGGCGGACACTGAAGCTTTCTTT
j_gene: TRBJ2-3; d_gene: TRBD2; abundance: NA; v_gene: TRBV29-1; CDR3aa: CSVPGRGVSTDTQYF; CDR3nt: TGCAGCGTTCCCGGGAGGGGGGTTAGCACAGATACGCAGTATTTT
j_gene: TRBJ1-2; d_gene: NA; abundance: NA; v_gene: TRBV12-3/TRBV12-4; CDR3aa: CASGPVGGAQSYGYTF; CDR3nt: TGTGCCAGCGGACCCGTTGGGGGGGCGCAGAGCTATGGCTACACCTTC